This TCR beta chain was recovered during a study of regulatory T cells in long-lasting Graves disease. Findings and caveats of the study: Thyroid tissue was not studied; only peripheral blood was. TRBV28, TRBJ1-2 and TRBJ2-5 were segments that persistent disease favored. Sharing of public clonotypes was greater in persistent patients (approximately 2,700) than in new patients (around 1,000).

This clonotype was found many times. Its antigen is not identified. A read error may account for a junction end that differs from germline. The time point: persistent/refractory GD, antithyroid drugs over 5 years with positive TRAb. Researchers made the TCR library from RNA that was extracted from PBMCs. The length of the CDR3 is 15 residues. The germline gives CDR1 SGHRS, CDR2 YFSETQ. Building the TCR beta libraries relied on iRepertoire HTBI primers, and CDR3 regions underwent Arm-PCR. A single record per CDR3 protein comes from TCRdb applying MiXCR to the multiplex PCR reads. The data contain about 470,000 distinct CDR3 sequences, approximately 21% of them seen just once; the ten biggest clones take up about 7%.

This TCR was recovered from a female donor with Graves disease. Specimen: peripheral blood mononuclear cells (PBMCs), collected when the disease was refractory, from a patient treated with antithyroid drugs. J is TRBJ2-2 and V is TRBV5-1; possible D gene TRBD2, 6 bases. The DNA for the CDR3 is TGTGCCAGCAGTCTGGCGGGAACGAACACCGGGGAGCTGTTTTTT. This codes for CASSLAGTNTGELFF.